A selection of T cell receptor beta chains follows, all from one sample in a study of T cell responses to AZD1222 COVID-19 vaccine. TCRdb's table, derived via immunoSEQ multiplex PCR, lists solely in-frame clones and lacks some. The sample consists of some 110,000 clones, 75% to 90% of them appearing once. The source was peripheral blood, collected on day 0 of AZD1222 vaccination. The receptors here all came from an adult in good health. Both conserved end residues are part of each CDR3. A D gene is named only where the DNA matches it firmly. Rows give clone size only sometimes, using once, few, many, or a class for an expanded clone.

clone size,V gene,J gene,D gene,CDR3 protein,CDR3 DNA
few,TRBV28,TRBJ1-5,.,CASSLGSPGGNQPQHF,TGTGCCAGCAGTTTAGGATCACCCGGGGGCAATCAGCCCCAGCATTTT
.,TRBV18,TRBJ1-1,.,CASSPGGRVTYEAFF,TGTGCCAGCTCACCGGGGGGACGGGTAACTTATGAAGCTTTCTTT
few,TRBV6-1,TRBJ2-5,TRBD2,CASSEVVGGQETQYF,TGTGCCAGCAGTGAAGTAGTGGGGGGGCAAGAGACCCAGTACTTC
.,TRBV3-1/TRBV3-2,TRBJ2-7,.,CASSQEPVSRTVTYEQYF,TGTGCCAGCAGCCAAGAGCCTGTTTCCCGGACAGTAACCTACGAGCAGTACTTC
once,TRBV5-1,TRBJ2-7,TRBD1,CASSRLPLQGQSGEQYF,TGCGCCAGCAGCCGGTTGCCTCTACAGGGACAGTCTGGCGAGCAGTACTTC
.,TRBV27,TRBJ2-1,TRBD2,CASSPPRTSQRRDEQFF,TGTGCCAGCAGTCCGCCCCGGACTAGCCAACGGCGGGATGAGCAGTTCTTC
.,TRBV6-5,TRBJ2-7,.,CASSYEGDVREQYF,TGTGCCAGCAGTTACGAGGGGGACGTTCGCGAGCAGTACTTC
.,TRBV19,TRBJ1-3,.,CASSMRGSSGNTIYF,TGTGCCAGTAGTATGAGGGGGAGCTCTGGAAACACCATATATTTT
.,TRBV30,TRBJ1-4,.,CAWSRRRMGEKLFF,TGTGCCTGGAGCCGGCGAAGGATGGGTGAAAAACTGTTTTTT
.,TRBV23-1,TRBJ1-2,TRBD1,CASSPEKDRVFMGYGYTF,TGCGCCAGCAGTCCTGAGAAGGACAGGGTGTTTATGGGCTATGGCTACACCTTC
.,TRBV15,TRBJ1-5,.,CATRNSNQPQHF,TGTGCCACCAGGAATTCGAATCAGCCCCAGCATTTT
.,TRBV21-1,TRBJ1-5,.,CASSVAQGNQPQHF,.
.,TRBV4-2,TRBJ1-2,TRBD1,CASSQGDRTPYGYTF,TGTGCCAGCAGCCAAGGGGACAGGACACCCTATGGCTACACCTTC
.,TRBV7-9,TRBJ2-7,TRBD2,CASSSASGGYEQYF,TGTGCCAGCAGCTCGGCCAGCGGGGGTTACGAGCAGTACTTC
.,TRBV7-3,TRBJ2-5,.,CASSPEGFREETQYF,TGTGCCAGCAGCCCCGAAGGATTTCGGGAAGAGACCCAGTACTTC
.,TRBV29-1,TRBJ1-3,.,CSVVQGSGNTIYF,TGCAGCGTTGTACAGGGTTCTGGAAACACCATATATTTT
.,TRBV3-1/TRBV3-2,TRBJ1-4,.,CASSRRQGWGNEKLFF,TGTGCCAGCAGCCGGCGCCAGGGGTGGGGTAATGAAAAACTGTTTTTT
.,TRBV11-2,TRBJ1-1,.,CASSLETGRGAEAFF,TGTGCCAGCAGCTTAGAAACAGGGAGGGGCGCTGAAGCTTTCTTT
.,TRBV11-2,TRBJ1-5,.,CASSFPGNSNQPQHF,TGTGCCAGCAGCTTCCCAGGGAATAGCAATCAGCCCCAGCATTTT
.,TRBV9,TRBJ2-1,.,CASSVEVVTNEQFF,TGTGCCAGCAGCGTAGAGGTAGTGACGAATGAGCAGTTCTTC
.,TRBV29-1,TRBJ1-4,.,CSVYEGGLGEKLFF,TGCAGCGTTTACGAAGGGGGGTTAGGTGAAAAACTGTTTTTT
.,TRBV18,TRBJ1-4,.,CASSQTRQPREKLFF,TGTGCCAGCTCTCAAACTCGACAGCCCAGGGAAAAACTGTTTTTT
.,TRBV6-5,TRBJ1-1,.,CASSYRDKAFF,TGTGCCAGCAGTTACCGGGACAAAGCTTTCTTT
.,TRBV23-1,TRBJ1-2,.,CASRRGAFILYGYTF,TGCGCCAGCCGCCGGGGGGCCTTTATCCTCTATGGCTACACCTTC
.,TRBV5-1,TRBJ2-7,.,CPSSHDPGGGTVANEQYF,TGCCCCAGCAGCCACGACCCAGGGGGGGGCACGGTTGCTAACGAGCAGTACTTC
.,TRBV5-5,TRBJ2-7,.,CASSLFKGQYEQYF,TGTGCCAGCAGCTTGTTTAAGGGGCAATACGAGCAGTACTTC
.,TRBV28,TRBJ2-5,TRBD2,CASRSGGVETQYF,TGTGCCAGCCGTAGCGGGGGGGTGGAGACCCAGTACTTC
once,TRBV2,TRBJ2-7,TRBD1,CASSRRQGADEQYF,TGTGCCAGCAGTCGTCGACAGGGGGCAGACGAGCAGTACTTC
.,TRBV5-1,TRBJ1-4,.,CASSPPGVGEKLFF,TGCGCCAGCAGCCCGCCGGGGGTAGGAGAAAAACTGTTTTTT
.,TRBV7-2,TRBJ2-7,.,CASTPAPFGSYEQYF,TGTGCCAGCACTCCCGCCCCTTTTGGTTCCTACGAGCAGTACTTC
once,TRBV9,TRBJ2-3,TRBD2,CASSASGGGSTDTQYF,TGTGCCAGCAGCGCTAGCGGGGGGGGAAGCACAGATACGCAGTATTTT
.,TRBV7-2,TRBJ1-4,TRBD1,CASSFGGQHNEKLFF,TGTGCCAGCAGCTTCGGGGGACAGCATAATGAAAAACTGTTTTTT
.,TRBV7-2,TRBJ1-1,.,CASSILGGRNTEAFF,TGTGCCAGCAGCATTCTCGGGGGGCGGAACACTGAAGCTTTCTTT
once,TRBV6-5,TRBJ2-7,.,CASSYWGHAYEQYF,TGTGCCAGCAGTTACTGGGGGCACGCCTACGAGCAGTACTTC
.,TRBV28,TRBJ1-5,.,CASSLERGGNQPQHF,TGTGCCAGCAGTTTAGAGAGGGGAGGCAATCAGCCCCAGCATTTT
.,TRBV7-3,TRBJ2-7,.,CASSLMGNDGYEQYF,TGTGCCAGCAGCTTAATGGGAAACGACGGGTACGAGCAGTACTTC
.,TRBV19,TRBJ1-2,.,CASSIDPGNYGYTF,TGTGCCAGTAGTATAGATCCAGGGAACTATGGCTACACCTTC
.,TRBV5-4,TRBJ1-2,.,CASSLVGSYYGYTF,TGTGCCAGCAGCTTGGTGGGCAGCTACTATGGCTACACCTTC
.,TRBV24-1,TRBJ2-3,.,CATSGQDPDTQYF,TGTGCCACCAGTGGGCAGGACCCAGATACGCAGTATTTT
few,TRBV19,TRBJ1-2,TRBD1,CASRELPGQSNYGYTF,TGTGCCAGTAGAGAACTTCCGGGACAGAGTAACTATGGCTACACCTTC
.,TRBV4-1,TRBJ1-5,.,CASSHTTGFDQPQHF,TGCGCCAGCAGCCACACAACAGGGTTTGATCAGCCCCAGCATTTT
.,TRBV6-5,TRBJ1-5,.,CASKGNSDQPQHF,TGTGCCAGCAAAGGGAATTCCGATCAGCCCCAGCATTTT
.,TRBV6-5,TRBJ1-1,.,CASSYTQGSTEAFF,TGTGCCAGCAGTTATACACAGGGTAGCACTGAAGCTTTCTTT
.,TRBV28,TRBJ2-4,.,CASSLKFEGDEGYF,TGTGCCAGCAGTTTGAAGTTCGAGGGGGACGAAGGGTACTTC
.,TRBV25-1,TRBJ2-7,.,CASSELGEEKYYEQYF,TGTGCCAGCAGTGAATTAGGTGAGGAAAAATACTACGAGCAGTACTTC
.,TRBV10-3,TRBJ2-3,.,CAIKVSLSTDTQYF,TGTGCCATCAAGGTCTCATTAAGCACAGATACGCAGTATTTT
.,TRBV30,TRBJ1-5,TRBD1,CAWTAGGGQPQHF,TGTGCCTGGACCGCAGGGGGCGGTCAGCCCCAGCATTTT
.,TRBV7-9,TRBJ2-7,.,CASTDSGTFYEQYF,TGTGCCAGCACAGACAGCGGCACATTCTACGAGCAGTACTTC
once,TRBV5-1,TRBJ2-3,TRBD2,CATSWAGEAPTDTQYF,TGCGCCACCAGTTGGGCGGGGGAGGCCCCCACAGATACGCAGTATTTT
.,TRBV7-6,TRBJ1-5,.,CASSLAAGIPQPQHF,TGTGCCAGCAGCTTAGCTGCGGGAATCCCTCAGCCCCAGCATTTT
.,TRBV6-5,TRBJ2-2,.,CASSYSGDTGELFF,TGTGCCAGCAGTTACTCTGGAGACACCGGGGAGCTGTTTTTT
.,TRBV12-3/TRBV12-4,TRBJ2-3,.,CASRGSNTDTQYF,TGTGCCAGCAGGGGGTCTAACACAGATACGCAGTATTTT
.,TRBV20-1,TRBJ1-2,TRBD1,CSASLNRQGGYTF,TGCAGTGCTAGTCTGAACCGACAGGGTGGCTACACCTTC
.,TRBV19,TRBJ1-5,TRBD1,CASLDDRGNNQPQHF,TGTGCCAGCCTCGATGACAGGGGGAACAATCAGCCCCAGCATTTT
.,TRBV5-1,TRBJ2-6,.,CASSSRHGEAGANVLTF,TGCGCCAGCAGCTCCCGACACGGGGAGGCCGGGGCCAACGTCCTGACTTTC
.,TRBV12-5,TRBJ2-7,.,CASGFGRGGAPYEQYF,TGTGCTAGTGGTTTTGGGAGGGGGGGAGCCCCCTACGAGCAGTACTTC
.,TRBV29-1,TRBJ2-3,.,CSVEDGPGVDTQYF,TGCAGCGTTGAGGACGGCCCCGGAGTGGATACGCAGTATTTT
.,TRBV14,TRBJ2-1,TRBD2,CASSRTGLAGGLNQGNEQFF,TGTGCCAGCAGCCGCACCGGACTAGCGGGGGGCCTTAATCAGGGCAATGAGCAGTTCTTC
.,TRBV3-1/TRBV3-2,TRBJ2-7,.,CASSQETGSYEQYF,TGTGCCAGCAGCCAAGAGACAGGATCCTACGAGCAGTACTTC
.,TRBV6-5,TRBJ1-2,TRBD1,CASSYLGQVATYGYTF,TGTGCCAGCAGTTACCTGGGACAGGTGGCAACCTATGGCTACACCTTC